These 19 T cell receptor beta chains came from one sample sequenced in a study of graft-versus-host responses after intestinal transplantation. Here immunoSEQ multiplex PCR was the method, and the copy in TCRdb shows in-frame clones only, minus some. The data contain some 25,000 clones, more than 90% of them singletons. This specimen was PBMCs, taken 39 days after intestinal transplant. All receptors derive from a human patient who received an intestinal transplant, so some T cells may come from the graft donor.

This clone was seen just once. The CDR3 sequence: CAISSGDFSYEQYF. In DNA, the CDR3 is TGTGCCATCAGTTCCGGGGACTTCTCCTACGAGCAGTACTTC. The chain links TRBV10-3 to TRBJ2-7, with a weak D call TRBD2 (6 bases). Germline loops: CDR1 ENHRY, CDR2 SYGVKD. The V end lost 5 bases, the J end lost 0 bases, and 11 bases lay between the germline ends. The CDR3 length is 14 residues.

This sequence joins TRBV29-1 and TRBJ2-3; no firm D call. CDR3 length: 12 residues. Germline V CDR1 and CDR2: SQVTM, ANQGSEA. V lost 2 bases to trimming and J lost 5 bases, with 8 bases between them. The CDR3 loop reads CSVEQALDTQYF. The CDR3 nucleotides are TGCAGCGTTGAACAGGCCTTAGATACGCAGTATTTT.

The chain uses TRBV10-3 and TRBJ2-5; 10 bases agree with TRBD2. TRBJ2-7 matches the DNA end more closely, so the J call is doubtful. CDR1 and CDR2 from the germline V gene are ENHRY and SYGVKD. This CDR3 comprises 13 residues. The CDR3 DNA sequence: TGTGCCATCAGTGGACTAGCGGGCTACGAGCAGTACTTC. Its translation: CAISGLAGYEQYF.

The chain joins TRBV19 to TRBJ1-6; TRBD1 agrees at 8 bases. Germline CDR1 is LNHDA and CDR2 is SQIVND (reference sequence). V trimming: 4 bases; J trimming: 7 bases; junction bases outside the gene matches: 9. The CDR3 is 16 amino acids. The CDR3 nucleotides are TGTGCCAGTAGTAATGGCAGGGGGCTAAGGAATTCACCCCTCCACTTT. Translation: CASSNGRGLRNSPLHF.

The V gene is TRBV4-1, the J gene TRBJ1-2; 8 nucleotides match TRBD1. Trimming at V came to 5 bases and at J to 0 bases, leaving 8 bases not matched to a gene. CDR1 and CDR2 (germline): MGHRA, YSYEKL. The CDR3 extends over 16 amino acids. The CDR3 DNA follows: TGCGCCAGCAGCGTTCGACAGGGGAGGACTAACTATGGCTACACCTTC. This translates into CASSVRQGRTNYGYTF.

The V gene is TRBV19, the J gene TRBJ1-2; TRBD1 matches at 9 bases. CDR1 and CDR2 from the germline V gene are LNHDA and SQIVND (reference sequence). The junction had 4 bases not matched to a gene; V was cut back by 6 bases and J by 8 bases. The CDR3 contains 12 residues. The CDR3 nucleotides are TGTGCCAGTAGGCTTACAGGGGGCGGCTACACCTTC. It codes for CASRLTGGGYTF.

The gene calls are TRBV14 and TRBJ2-3; D unresolved. The CDR3 runs to 16 residues. V lost 0 bases to trimming and J lost 0 bases, with 10 bases between them. Per the germline V gene, CDR1 is SGHDN and CDR2 is FVKESK. CDR3 in DNA: TGTGCCAGCAGCCAAGATCCTTTTACGAGCACAGATACGCAGTATTTT. Translating it yields CASSQDPFTSTDTQYF. The full variable domain, completed using reference TRBV14 and TRBJ2-3, is EAGVTQFPSHSVIEKGQTVTLRCDPISGHDNLYWYRRVMGKEIKFLLHFVKESKQDESGMPNNRFLAERTGGTYSTLKVQPAELEDSGVYFCASSQDPFTSTDTQYFGPGTRLTVL.

This chain connects TRBV4-3 to TRBJ2-6, with a possible D match to TRBD2 (6 bases). V was pared by 0 bases and J by 0 bases, with 6 bases between. The CDR3 extends over 16 amino acids. Germline lookup yields CDR1 LGHNA and CDR2 YSLEER. The CDR3 bases are TGCGCCAGCAGCCAAGAGGAGGGCTCTGGGGCCAACGTCCTGACTTTC. Protein sequence: CASSQEEGSGANVLTF.

The genes are TRBV21-1 and TRBJ2-2; the table's D call, TRBD2, has no DNA check behind it. TRBV21-1 is annotated as a pseudogene. This CDR3 is built from 22 residues. The CDR3 protein is CASSKVQGLAGTVPLNTGELFF. CDR3 coding DNA: TGTGCCAGCAGCAAAGTTCAGGGACTAGCGGGAACCGTTCCCTTGAACACCGGGGAGCTGTTTTTT.

V and J are TRBV19 and TRBJ2-1; D gene ambiguous. Germline V CDR1 and CDR2: LNHDA, SQIVND (reference sequence). The CDR3 length is 14 residues. V was cut by 6 bases and J by 2 bases, with 11 bases left in between. DNA of the CDR3: TGTGCCAGTAGAGGTAGCCCGACCTACAATGAGCAGTTCTTC. It yields the protein CASRGSPTYNEQFF.

CDR3 region: CASSLGGVPSYEQYF. The CDR3 DNA is TGTGCCAGCAGCTTAGGGGGGGTACCCTCCTACGAGCAGTACTTC. The chain couples TRBV11-2 to TRBJ2-7; maybe TRBD2 (6 bases). Germline V gives CDR1 SGHAT, CDR2 FQNNGV. Trimming removed 1 base from V and 0 bases from J, with 10 bases in between. The CDR3 has 15 amino acids.

The chain links TRBV27 to TRBJ2-7; TRBD2 matches at 11 bases. The CDR3 runs to 15 residues. Trimming at V came to 7 bases and at J to 4 bases, leaving 9 bases not matched to a gene. CDR1 and CDR2 from the germline V gene are MNHEY and SMNVEV (reference sequence). In nucleotides, the CDR3 is TGTGCCAGCACCGGGAATACTAGCGGGAGATACGAGCAGTACTTC. Translating it yields CASTGNTSGRYEQYF.

The chain is built from TRBV9 and TRBJ2-1, with D maybe TRBD2 (7 bases). Trimming shortened V by 5 bases and J by 10 bases, and 16 bases separated the two germline ends. Germline V gene sequence: CDR1 SGDLS, CDR2 YYNGEE. The CDR3 runs 13 residues. The chain's CDR3 is CASRPSGGPEQFF. The CDR3 DNA sequence: TGTGCCAGCAGGCCCTCGGGGGGCCCCGAGCAGTTCTTC.

V and J are TRBV5-4 and TRBJ2-3; D uncertain. The CDR3 spans 13 residues. V lost 0 bases, J lost 7 bases, and 9 bases lay in between. Germline V lookup: CDR1 SGHNT, CDR2 YYREEE (reference sequence). CDR3 residues: CASSLERANTQYF. The CDR3 DNA is TGTGCCAGCAGCTTGGAAAGGGCTAATACGCAGTATTTT.

The chain carries TRBV7-6 and TRBJ1-5; D gene ambiguous. The CDR3 extends over 16 amino acids. V lost 1 base and J 0 bases, leaving 10 bases between the germline ends. Germline V CDR1 and CDR2: SGHVS, FNYEAQ. The CDR3 protein is CASSLVRQISNQPQHF. CDR3 nucleotides: TGTGCCAGCAGCTTAGTTCGACAAATTAGCAATCAGCCCCAGCATTTT.

The gene calls are TRBV20-1 and TRBJ2-5; D unclear. The CDR3 contains 11 residues. Germline loops: CDR1 DFQATT, CDR2 SNEGSKA (reference sequence). V lost 1 base and J 5 bases, leaving 5 bases between the germline ends. CDR3 region: CSARVGETQYF. The CDR3 DNA follows: TGCAGTGCTAGAGTTGGGGAGACCCAGTACTTC.

J is TRBJ1-1 and V is TRBV4-2; the D gene is possibly TRBD1 (6 bases). The CDR3 length is 14 residues. V was clipped by 5 bases and J by 4 bases, with 14 bases between them. The germline gives CDR1 LGHNA, CDR2 YNFKEQ. CDR3 in amino acids: CASSKGVGGTEAFF. CDR3 nucleotide sequence: TGTGCCAGCAGCAAGGGGGTTGGCGGCACTGAAGCTTTCTTT.

This chain links TRBV5-4 with TRBJ2-3, with unresolved D. CDR3 length: 12 residues. CDR1 is SGHNT, CDR2 YYREEE, per germline (reference sequence). Trimming took off 10 bases at V and 1 base at J, with 10 bases between the two ends. The CDR3, as DNA: TGTGCCTGTGCAGATCGCACAGATACGCAGTATTTT. Amino acids: CACADRTDTQYF.

The chain carries TRBV7-2 and TRBJ2-7; D gene uncertain. The V and J ends lost 0 bases and 6 bases respectively, with 9 bases between them. CDR1 is SGHTA, CDR2 FQGNSA, per germline. CDR3 length equals 13 residues. CDR3 in DNA: TGTGCCAGCAGCTTAGCGCCCCTACTCGAGCAGTACTTC. Its translation: CASSLAPLLEQYF. Full variable domain (outside the CDR3, taken from reference TRBV7-2 and TRBJ2-7): GAGVSQSPSNKVTEKGKDVELRCDPISGHTALYWYRQSLGQGLEFLIYFQGNSAPDKSGLPSDRFSAERTGGSVSTLTIQRTQQEDSAVYLCASSLAPLLEQYFGPGTRLTVT.